This TCR beta chain is from a study of T cell repertoires in cytomegalovirus infection. The CDR3 sequence is 16 residues long. V lost 4 bases to trimming and J lost 1 base, with 13 bases between them. Germline values: CDR1 SGHDN, CDR2 FVKESK. MiXCR, applied by TCRdb to the reads, yields one record per CDR3 protein. This table has about 300,000 distinct CDR3 sequences, about a quarter appearing once. This clonotype was seen more than once but under ten times. This TCR was sampled from a human donor in good health (CMV status not recorded). Some clones in this sample may be carry-over from other donors' samples. The material sequenced was PBMCs. The gene calls are TRBV14 and TRBJ1-4; perhaps TRBD1 as D (5 bases). CDR3: CASSPRGDGTNEKLFF. The CDR3 nucleotides read TGTGCCAGCAGCCCCCGGGGGGATGGAACTAATGAAAAACTGTTTTTT.